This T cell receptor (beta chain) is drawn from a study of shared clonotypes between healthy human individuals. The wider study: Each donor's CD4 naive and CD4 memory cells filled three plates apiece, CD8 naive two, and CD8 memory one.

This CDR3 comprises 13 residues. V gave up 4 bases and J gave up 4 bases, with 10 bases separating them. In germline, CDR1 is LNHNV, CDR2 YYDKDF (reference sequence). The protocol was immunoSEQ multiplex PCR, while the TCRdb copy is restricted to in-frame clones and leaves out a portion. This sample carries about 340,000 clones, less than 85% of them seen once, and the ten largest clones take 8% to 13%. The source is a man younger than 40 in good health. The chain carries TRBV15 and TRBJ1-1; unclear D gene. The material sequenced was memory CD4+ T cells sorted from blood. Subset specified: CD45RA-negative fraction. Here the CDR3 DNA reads TGTGCCACCAGCAAGGACGGGATCACTGAAGCTTTCTTT. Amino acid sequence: CATSKDGITEAFF.